This entry features one TCR beta chain sequence. Each CDR3 protein is one row after TCRdb ran MiXCR on the RT-PCR reads. The data contain roughly 880,000 distinct CDR3 sequences, under 20% of them singletons. The entry originates in a study of patients and donors after allogeneic stem cell transplantation. Sequencing was carried out using blood, either unsorted or a sorted T cell fraction (not recorded which). The TCR was taken from a human donor who was either an allogeneic HSCT recipient or a stem cell or donor lymphocyte infusion donor (not recorded which). It is not recorded whose cells these are; they may come from a transplant donor.

The CDR3 reads CAIRGTSGPTYEQYF. In DNA, the CDR3 is TGTGCCATCAGAGGGACTAGCGGACCGACGTACGAGCAGTACTTC. The chain employs TRBV10-3 and TRBJ2-7, with TRBD2 matching 11 bases. The CDR3 has 15 amino acids. The germline V gene encodes CDR1 ENHRY and CDR2 SYGVKD. V was pared by 6 bases and J by 4 bases, with 8 bases of the junction left unmatched.